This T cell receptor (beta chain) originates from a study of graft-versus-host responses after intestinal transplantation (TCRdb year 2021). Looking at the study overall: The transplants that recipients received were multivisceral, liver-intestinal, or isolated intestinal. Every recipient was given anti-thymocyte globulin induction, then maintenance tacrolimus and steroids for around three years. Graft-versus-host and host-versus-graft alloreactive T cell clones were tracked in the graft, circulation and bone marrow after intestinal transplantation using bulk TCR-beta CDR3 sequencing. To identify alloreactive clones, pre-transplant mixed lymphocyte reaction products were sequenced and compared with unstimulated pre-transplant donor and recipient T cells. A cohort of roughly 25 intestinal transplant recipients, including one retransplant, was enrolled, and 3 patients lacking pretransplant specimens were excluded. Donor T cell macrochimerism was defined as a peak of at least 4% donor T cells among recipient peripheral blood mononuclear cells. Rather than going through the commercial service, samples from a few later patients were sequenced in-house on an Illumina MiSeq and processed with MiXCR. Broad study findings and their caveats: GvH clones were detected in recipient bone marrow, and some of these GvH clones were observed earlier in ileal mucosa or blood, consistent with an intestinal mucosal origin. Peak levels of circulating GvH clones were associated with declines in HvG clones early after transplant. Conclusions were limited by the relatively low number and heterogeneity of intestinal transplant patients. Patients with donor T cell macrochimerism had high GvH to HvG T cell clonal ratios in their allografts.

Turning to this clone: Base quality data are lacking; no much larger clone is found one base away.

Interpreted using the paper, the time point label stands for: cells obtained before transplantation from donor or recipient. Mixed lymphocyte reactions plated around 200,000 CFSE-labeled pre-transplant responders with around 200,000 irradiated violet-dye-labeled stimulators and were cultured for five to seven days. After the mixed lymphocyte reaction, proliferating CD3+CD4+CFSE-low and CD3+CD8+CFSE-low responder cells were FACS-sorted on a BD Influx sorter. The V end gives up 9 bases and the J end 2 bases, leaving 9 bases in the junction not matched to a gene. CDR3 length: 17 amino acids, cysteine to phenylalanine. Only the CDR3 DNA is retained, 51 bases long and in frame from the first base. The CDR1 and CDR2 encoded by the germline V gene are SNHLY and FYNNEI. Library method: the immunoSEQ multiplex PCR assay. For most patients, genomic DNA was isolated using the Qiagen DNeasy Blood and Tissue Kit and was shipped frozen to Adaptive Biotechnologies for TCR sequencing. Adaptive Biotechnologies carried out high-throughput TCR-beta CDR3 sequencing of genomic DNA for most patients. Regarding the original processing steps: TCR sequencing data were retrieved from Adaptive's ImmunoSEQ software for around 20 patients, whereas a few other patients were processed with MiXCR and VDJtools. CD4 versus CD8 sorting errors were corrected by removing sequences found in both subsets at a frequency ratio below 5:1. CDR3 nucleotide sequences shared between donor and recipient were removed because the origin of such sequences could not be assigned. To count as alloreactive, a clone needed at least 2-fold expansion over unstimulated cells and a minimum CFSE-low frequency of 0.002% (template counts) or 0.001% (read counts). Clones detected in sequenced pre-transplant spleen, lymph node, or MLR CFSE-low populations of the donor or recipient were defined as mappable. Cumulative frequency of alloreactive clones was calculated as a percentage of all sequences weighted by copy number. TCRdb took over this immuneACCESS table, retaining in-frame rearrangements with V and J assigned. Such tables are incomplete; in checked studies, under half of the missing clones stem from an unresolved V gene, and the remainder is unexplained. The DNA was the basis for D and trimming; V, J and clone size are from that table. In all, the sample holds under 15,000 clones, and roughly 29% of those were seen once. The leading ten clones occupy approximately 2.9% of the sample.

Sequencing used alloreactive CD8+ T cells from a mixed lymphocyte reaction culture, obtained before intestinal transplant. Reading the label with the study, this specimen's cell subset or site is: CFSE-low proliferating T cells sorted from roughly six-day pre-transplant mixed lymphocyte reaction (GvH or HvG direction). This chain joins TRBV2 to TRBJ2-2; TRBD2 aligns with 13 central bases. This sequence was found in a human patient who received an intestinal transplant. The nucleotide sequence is TGTGCCAGGACCGGGACTAGCGGGGTTACTAACACCGGGGAGCTGTTTTTT. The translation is CARTGTSGVTNTGELFF.